The 3 T cell receptor beta chains below come from one sample, sequenced in a study of metastatic and nonmetastatic thyroid tumors. Until they underwent thyroid surgery, no patient had received any treatment. TCRdb re-analyzed the PCR reads through MiXCR. The sample contains 20,000 to 25,000 clones, roughly 18% of which appear only once. The sample was adjacent normal tissue. The receptor set was obtained from a male donor with papillary thyroid cancer or a benign thyroid nodule (not recorded which). Some clones in this sample may be carry-over from other donors' samples.

This clone has a count of ten or more. The V and J genes are TRBV10-2 and TRBJ2-1; 10 nucleotides agree with TRBD2. This CDR3 is 16 amino acids long. Germline lookup yields CDR1 WSHSY and CDR2 SAAADI. V lost 0 bases to trimming and J lost 8 bases; unmatched junction nucleotides: 7. In DNA form, the CDR3 reads TGCGCCAGCAGTGAGTCGGCAGCGGGAGGGCCTTATGAGCAGTTCTTC. This gives the protein CASSESAAGGPYEQFF.

By share of the sample, this clone is medium-sized (0.01 to 0.1%). The V and J genes are TRBV11-2 and TRBJ1-1, with a weak D call TRBD1 (5 bases). V was clipped by 1 base and J by 1 base, with 10 bases between them. CDR3 size: 15 residues. Germline CDR1 reads SGHAT; CDR2 reads FQNNGV. The CDR3 sequence: CASSLVARANTEAFF. As DNA, the CDR3 is TGTGCCAGCAGCTTAGTAGCCAGGGCGAACACTGAAGCTTTCTTT.

This clone was picked up many times. The sample has other DNA sequences that encode this CDR3 too. This chain joins TRBV19 and TRBJ2-2; 14 bases agree with TRBD2. The germline V gene encodes CDR1 LNHDA and CDR2 SQIVND (reference sequence). The trim removed 6 bases at V and 5 bases at J, leaving 11 bases unmatched. This CDR3 comprises 18 residues. The CDR3 region has the DNA TGTGCCAGTAGCGTGACTAGCGGGAGGGCCGATGGGACCGGGGAGCTGTTTTTT. Translated, it gives CASSVTSGRADGTGELFF.